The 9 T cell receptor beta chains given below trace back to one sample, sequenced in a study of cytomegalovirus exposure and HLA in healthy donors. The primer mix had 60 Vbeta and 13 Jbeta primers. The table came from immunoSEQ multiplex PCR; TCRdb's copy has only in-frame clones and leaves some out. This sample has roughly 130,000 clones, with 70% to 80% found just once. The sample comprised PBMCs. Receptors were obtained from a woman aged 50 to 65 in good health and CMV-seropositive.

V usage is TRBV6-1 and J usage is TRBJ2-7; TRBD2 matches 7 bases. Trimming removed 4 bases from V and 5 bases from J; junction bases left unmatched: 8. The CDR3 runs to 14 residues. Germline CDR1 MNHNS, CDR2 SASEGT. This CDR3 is CASSGTGRVDEQYF. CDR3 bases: TGTGCCAGCAGTGGAACGGGGAGGGTCGACGAGCAGTACTTC.

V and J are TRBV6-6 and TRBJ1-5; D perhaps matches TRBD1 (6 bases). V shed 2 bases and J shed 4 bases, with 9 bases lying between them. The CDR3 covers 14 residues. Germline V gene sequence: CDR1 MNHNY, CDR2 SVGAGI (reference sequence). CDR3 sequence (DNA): TGTGCCAGCAGTTACAGCAGGGGTAATCAGCCCCAGCATTTT. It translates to CASSYSRGNQPQHF.

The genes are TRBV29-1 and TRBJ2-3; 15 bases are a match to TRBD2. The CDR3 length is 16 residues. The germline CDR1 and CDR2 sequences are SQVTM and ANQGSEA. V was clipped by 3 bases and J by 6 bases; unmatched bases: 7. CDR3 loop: CSVERGLAGGRDTQYF. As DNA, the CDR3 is TGCAGCGTTGAGAGGGGACTAGCGGGGGGCAGGGATACGCAGTATTTT.

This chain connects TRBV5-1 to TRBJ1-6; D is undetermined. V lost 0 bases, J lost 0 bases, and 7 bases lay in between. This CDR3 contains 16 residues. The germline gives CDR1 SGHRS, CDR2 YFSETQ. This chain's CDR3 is CASSLGGSSYNSPLHF. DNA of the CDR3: TGCGCCAGCAGCTTGGGCGGGAGCTCCTATAATTCACCCCTCCACTTT. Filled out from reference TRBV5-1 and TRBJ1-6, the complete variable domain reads KAGVTQTPRYLIKTRGQQVTLSCSPISGHRSVSWYQQTPGQGLQFLFEYFSETQRNKGNFPGRFSGRQFSNSRSEMNVSTLELGDSALYLCASSLGGSSYNSPLHFGNGTRLTVT.

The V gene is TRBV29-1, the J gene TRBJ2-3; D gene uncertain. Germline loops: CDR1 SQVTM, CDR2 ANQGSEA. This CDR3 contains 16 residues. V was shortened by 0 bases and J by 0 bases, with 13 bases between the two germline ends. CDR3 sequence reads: CSVEDSRSRSTDTQYF. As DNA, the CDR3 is TGCAGCGTTGAAGATTCCCGGAGTAGGAGCACAGATACGCAGTATTTT.

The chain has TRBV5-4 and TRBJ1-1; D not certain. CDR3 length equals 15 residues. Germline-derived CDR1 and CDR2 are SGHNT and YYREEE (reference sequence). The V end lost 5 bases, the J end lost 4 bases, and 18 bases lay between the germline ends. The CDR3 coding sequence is TGTGCCAGCAGTCCTCCATCCCGCGAGGGCACTGAAGCTTTCTTT. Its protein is CASSPPSREGTEAFF.

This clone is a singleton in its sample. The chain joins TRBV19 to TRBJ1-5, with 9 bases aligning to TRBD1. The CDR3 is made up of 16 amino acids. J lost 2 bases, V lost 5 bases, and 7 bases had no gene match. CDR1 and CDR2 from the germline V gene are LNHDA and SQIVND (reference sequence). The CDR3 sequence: CASSFYRTGGNQPQHF. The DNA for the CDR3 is TGTGCCAGTAGTTTTTACCGGACAGGGGGCAATCAGCCCCAGCATTTT.

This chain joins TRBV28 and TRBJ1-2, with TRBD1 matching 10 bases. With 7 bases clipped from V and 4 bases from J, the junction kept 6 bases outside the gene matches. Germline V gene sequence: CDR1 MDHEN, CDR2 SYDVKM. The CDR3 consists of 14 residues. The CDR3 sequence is CASIRDRGTYGYTF. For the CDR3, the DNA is TGTGCCAGCATCCGGGACAGGGGCACCTATGGCTACACCTTC.

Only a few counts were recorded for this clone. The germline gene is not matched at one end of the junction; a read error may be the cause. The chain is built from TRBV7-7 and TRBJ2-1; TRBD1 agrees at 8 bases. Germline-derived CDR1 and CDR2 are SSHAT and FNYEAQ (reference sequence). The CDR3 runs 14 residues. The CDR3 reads CASSFRQGAREQFF. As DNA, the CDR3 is TGTGCTAGCAGCTTTCGGCAGGGGGCAAGGGAGCAGTTCTTC.